Presented here are 14 T cell receptor beta chains from one specimen sequenced in a study of cytomegalovirus exposure and HLA in healthy donors. Using immunoSEQ multiplex PCR, the repertoire was profiled, and TCRdb retains in-frame clones only, with some absent. This table has 150,000 to 250,000 clones, approximately 82% appearing once. The specimen sequenced was PBMCs. The receptors here all came from a woman in her thirties in good health and CMV-seropositive.

On this clone: Distinct nucleotide sequences in the sample also encode this CDR3. The rearrangement uses TRBV28 and TRBJ1-5; D gene ambiguous. This CDR3 spans 15 amino acids. V was pared by 3 bases and J by 0 bases, with 9 bases between. Germline assignment: CDR1 MDHEN and CDR2 SYDVKM. The CDR3 region is CASSLSSGSNQPQHF. CDR3 coding DNA: TGTGCCAGCAGTTTGAGCTCAGGTAGCAATCAGCCCCAGCATTTT.

The V and J genes are TRBV7-2 and TRBJ2-3, with a possible D match to TRBD2 (6 bases). The V gene's germline CDR1 is SGHTA and CDR2 FQGNSA. The CDR3 loop spans 15 amino acids. Trimming took off 5 bases at V and 6 bases at J, with 18 bases between the two ends. The CDR3 loop is CASSGSSGTLDTQYF. CDR3 sequence (DNA): TGTGCCAGCAGCGGAAGTAGCGGAACTTTGGATACGCAGTATTTT. The full variable domain, completed using reference TRBV7-2 and TRBJ2-3, is GAGVSQSPSNKVTEKGKDVELRCDPISGHTALYWYRQSLGQGLEFLIYFQGNSAPDKSGLPSDRFSAERTGGSVSTLTIQRTQQEDSAVYLCASSGSSGTLDTQYFGPGTRLTVL.

The CDR3 is CAWGTEKLFF. CDR3 coding DNA: TGTGCCTGGGGGACAGAAAAACTGTTTTTT. The chain joins TRBV30 to TRBJ1-4; TRBD1 is a possible D gene (6 bases). Germline V lookup: CDR1 GTSNPN, CDR2 SVGIG (reference sequence). V dropped 5 bases and J dropped 8 bases, with 6 bases sitting between them. CDR3 length equals 10 residues.

The chain employs TRBV7-8 and TRBJ2-3, with a weak D call TRBD1 (6 bases). Germline V gives CDR1 SGHVS, CDR2 FQNEAQ. Trimming removed 2 bases from V and 2 bases from J, with 11 bases in between. The CDR3 loop spans 15 amino acids. The CDR3 is CASSLQDSDTDTQYF. The CDR3 region has the DNA TGTGCCAGCAGCTTACAGGACAGTGACACAGATACGCAGTATTTT.

This chain connects TRBV7-9 to TRBJ2-5, with TRBD1 identical over 8 bases. CDR1 SEHNR and CDR2 FQNEAQ come from the germline V gene (reference sequence). V was clipped by 2 bases and J by 5 bases; unmatched bases: 13. CDR3 size: 17 residues. The chain's CDR3 is CASSLPPDRAAQETQYF. The CDR3 nucleotides read TGTGCCAGCAGCTTACCCCCGGACAGGGCGGCCCAGGAGACCCAGTACTTC.

This sequence joins TRBV6-5 and TRBJ1-2; D possibly corresponds to TRBD1 (5 bases). CDR1 is MNHEY, CDR2 SVGAGI, per germline. Deletions cut 10 bases from V and 8 bases from J, with 17 bases between. The CDR3 has 12 amino acids. CDR3 bases: TGTGCCACCCTTTCAGGGCAGTACGGCTACACCTTC. It specifies CATLSGQYGYTF.

The chain couples TRBV11-2 to TRBJ2-7; TRBD2 matches at 11 bases. V trimming: 3 bases; J trimming: 0 bases; junction bases outside the gene matches: 4. Germline values: CDR1 SGHAT, CDR2 FQNNGV. The CDR3 totals 16 residues. The DNA of the CDR3 is TGTGCCAGCAGCTTTGGGACTAGCGGTACCTCCTACGAGCAGTACTTC. This translates into CASSFGTSGTSYEQYF.

The gene calls are TRBV15 and TRBJ1-1; D is unresolved. This CDR3 is 14 amino acids long. Germline-derived CDR1 and CDR2 are LNHNV and YYDKDF (reference sequence). Trimming shortened V by 0 bases and J by 1 base, and 6 bases separated the two germline ends. The CDR3 DNA follows: TGTGCCACCAGCAGAGATCTCGGGAACACTGAAGCTTTCTTT. Translated, it gives CATSRDLGNTEAFF.

This clone has a handful of counts. This chain joins TRBV11-3 and TRBJ1-1; 9 bases align to TRBD1. The trim removed 4 bases at V and 3 bases at J, leaving 3 bases unmatched. Germline CDR1 is SGHNT and CDR2 is YENEEA. This CDR3 is 14 amino acids long. Written as DNA, the CDR3 is TGTGCCAGCAGCTCCGACAGGGGGGACACTGAAGCTTTCTTT. Residues: CASSSDRGDTEAFF.

The chain combines TRBV11-2 with TRBJ2-1; D is possibly TRBD2 (5 bases). This CDR3 is built from 13 residues. Per the germline V gene, CDR1 is SGHAT and CDR2 is FQNNGV. The V end lost 4 bases, the J end lost 10 bases, and 14 bases lay between the germline ends. CDR3 in amino acids: CASSSGRGYEQFF. CDR3 DNA: TGTGCCAGCAGCTCTGGGAGAGGGTACGAGCAGTTCTTC.

This chain uses TRBV2 with TRBJ1-4; 8 positions agree with TRBD1. This CDR3 has 15 amino acids. The germline V gene encodes CDR1 SNHLY and CDR2 FYNNEI. With V trimmed by 9 bases and J by 4 bases, 10 bases remained unmatched. The CDR3 DNA sequence: TGTGCCAGTGTCACAGGGGGAGCCTTTAATGAAAAACTGTTTTTT. Translation: CASVTGGAFNEKLFF.

This clone showed up just a few times. The rearrangement joins TRBV15 to TRBJ2-5, with no clear D. CDR1 is LNHNV and CDR2 is YYDKDF in the germline V gene (reference sequence). V lost 0 bases, J lost 6 bases, and 5 bases lay in between. The CDR3 contains 12 residues. This chain's CDR3 is CATSRDWQTQYF. The CDR3, as DNA: TGTGCCACCAGCAGAGATTGGCAGACCCAGTACTTC.

V gene TRBV5-1 combines with J gene TRBJ2-7; D gene unclear. Trimming cost V 0 bases and J 1 base, with 11 bases left between them. This CDR3 is built from 15 residues. Looked up from germline, CDR1 is SGHRS and CDR2 is YFSETQ. CDR3 in amino acids: CASSLGPAESYEQYF. The CDR3 DNA reads TGCGCCAGCAGCTTGGGTCCGGCGGAGTCCTACGAGCAGTACTTC.

This clone was observed once. In DNA, the CDR3 is TGTGCCAGCACAACTAGCGGGAGTCAGTATTTT. This sequence encodes CASTTSGSQYF. The chain uses TRBV25-1 and TRBJ2-3; 11 bases line up with TRBD2. The V gene end was trimmed by 7 bases and the J gene end by 12 bases; junction bases not matched to a gene: 3. The CDR3 length is 11 residues. Germline CDR1 reads MGHDK; CDR2 reads SYGVNS.